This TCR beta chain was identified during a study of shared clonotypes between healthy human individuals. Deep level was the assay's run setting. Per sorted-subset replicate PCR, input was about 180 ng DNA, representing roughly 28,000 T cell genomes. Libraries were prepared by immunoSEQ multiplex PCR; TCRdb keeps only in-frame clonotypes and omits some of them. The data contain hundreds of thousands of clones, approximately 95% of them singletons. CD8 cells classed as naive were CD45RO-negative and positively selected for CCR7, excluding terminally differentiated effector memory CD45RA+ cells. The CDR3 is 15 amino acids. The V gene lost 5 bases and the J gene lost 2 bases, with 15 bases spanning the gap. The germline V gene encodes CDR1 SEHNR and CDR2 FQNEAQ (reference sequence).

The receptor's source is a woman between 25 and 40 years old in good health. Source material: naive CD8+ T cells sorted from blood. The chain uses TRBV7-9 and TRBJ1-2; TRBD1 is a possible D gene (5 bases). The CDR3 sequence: CASSQTGTLNYGYTF. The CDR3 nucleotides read TGTGCCAGCAGCCAAACAGGAACCTTAAACTATGGCTACACCTTC.